This TCR beta chain was found in a study of CD8 T cells in Susac syndrome. RNA totalling about 0.45 to 1 ug underwent reverse transcription with random hexamers. In TCRdb, the immunoSEQ multiplex PCR reads were re-called with MiXCR into one record per CDR3 protein. The repertoire has 150,000 to 200,000 distinct CDR3 sequences, around 94% of them found once; the top ten carry approximately 0.099%. This CDR3 is built from 13 residues. The germline V gene has CDR1 ENHRY and CDR2 SYGVKD. V gave up 6 bases and J gave up 7 bases; unmatched junction bases: 1. From blood CD8+ and CD4+ T cells, the TCR beta chain was sequenced. Through negative isolation, CD4+ and CD8+ T cells were obtained, while TEMRA cells were enriched using FACS.

The TCR comes from a human donor with Susac syndrome. The chain combines TRBV10-3 with TRBJ1-6; TRBD1 matches 9 bases. Sequenced sample: CD4+ T cells from PBMCs. The chain's CDR3 is CAIRGTGNSPLHF. CDR3 nucleotides: TGTGCCATCAGAGGGACAGGGAATTCACCCCTCCACTTT.